These 19 T cell receptor beta chains originate from one sample sequenced in a study of blood T cell repertoires in COVID-19. TCRdb's copy holds only in-frame clones and misses some; the assay was immunoSEQ multiplex PCR. This table has 120,000 to 150,000 clones, around 83% appearing once. Input material: peripheral blood. The receptors originated from a man younger than 40 with COVID-19, enrolled during active disease.

The V and J genes are TRBV28 and TRBJ2-5, with D possibly being TRBD1 (5 bases). In germline, CDR1 is MDHEN, CDR2 SYDVKM. The CDR3 totals 14 residues. Trimming stripped 2 bases from V and 2 bases from J, with 9 bases between. The CDR3 protein is CASSLPGPQETQYF. In DNA form, the CDR3 reads TGTGCCAGCAGTTTACCAGGGCCTCAAGAGACCCAGTACTTC.

V and J are TRBV20-1 and TRBJ1-1; 7 bases agree with TRBD1. The V gene's germline CDR1 is DFQATT and CDR2 SNEGSKA (reference sequence). The CDR3 has 16 residues. The V and J ends lost 3 bases and 0 bases, in that order; junction bases with no gene match: 10. The CDR3 spells CSASKGTAFMNTEAFF. The CDR3 DNA is TGCAGTGCTAGTAAGGGGACAGCCTTCATGAACACTGAAGCTTTCTTT.

This clone was seen a single time. This rearrangement joins TRBV29-1 to TRBJ2-1; D gene uncertain. The CDR3 has 14 amino acids. The germline V and J ends were trimmed by 6 bases and 0 bases, with 12 bases remaining between them. Per the germline V gene, CDR1 is SQVTM and CDR2 is ANQGSEA. The CDR3 DNA reads TGCAGCGTCCCCGTTGGTAGCTCCTACAATGAGCAGTTCTTC. Translation gives CSVPVGSSYNEQFF.

The DNA of the CDR3 is TGTGCCAGCTCCGGGACTAGCGGTTACAATGAGCAGTTCTTC. Residues: CASSGTSGYNEQFF. V is TRBV7-3 and J is TRBJ2-1; 11 nucleotides align to TRBD2. In germline, CDR1 is SGHTA, CDR2 FQGTGA. The CDR3 sequence is 14 residues long. Germline trimming cut 8 bases from V and 4 bases from J; bases unmatched to any gene: 4.

CDR3 DNA sequence: TGTGCCAGTGGGGCAGGGTGGAACGAGCAGTACTTC. This codes for CASGAGWNEQYF. This chain joins TRBV19 and TRBJ2-7; D possibly corresponds to TRBD1 (5 bases). Germline V CDR1 and CDR2: LNHDA, SQIVND (reference sequence). The germline V and J ends were trimmed by 8 bases and 5 bases, with 13 bases remaining between them. The CDR3 is 12 amino acids.

This clone was found a few times. This chain links TRBV6-4 with TRBJ2-1, with a tentative D call TRBD2 (5 bases). CDR1 and CDR2 from the germline V gene are MRHNA and SNTAGT. The CDR3 is 13 residues long. Trimming pared 3 bases from V and 10 bases from J, leaving 13 bases between. The CDR3 bases are TGTGCCAGCAGTGAAACTCCTACGGGGGAGCAGTTCTTC. It yields the protein CASSETPTGEQFF.

The chain's CDR3 is CASSFSGRGPRGQYF. In DNA form, the CDR3 reads TGTGCCAGCAGTTTTAGCGGGAGGGGGCCCCGAGGGCAGTATTTT. The chain carries TRBV27 and TRBJ2-3, with TRBD2 matching over 11 bases. V trimming: 3 bases; J trimming: 11 bases; junction bases outside the gene matches: 10. CDR1 is MNHEY, CDR2 SMNVEV, per germline (reference sequence). CDR3 length: 15 amino acids.

The chain employs TRBV19 and TRBJ1-1, with D perhaps TRBD1 (5 bases). Germline V gene lookup returns CDR1 LNHDA and CDR2 SQIVND (reference sequence). The CDR3 sequence is 14 residues long. Trimming took off 8 bases at V and 7 bases at J, with 20 bases between the two ends. As DNA, the CDR3 is TGTGCCAGTGGGACCCAACGGGGAGGAGGTGAAGCTTTCTTT. This sequence encodes CASGTQRGGGEAFF.

The V gene is TRBV18, the J gene TRBJ2-3; 8 bases match TRBD1. Germline V gene lookup returns CDR1 KGHSH and CDR2 LQKENI. J was trimmed by 1 base and V by 1 base; bases with no gene match: 7. This CDR3 is built from 17 residues. In DNA form, the CDR3 reads TGTGCCAGCTCACCACGCGAAGGACAGGGCGGCACAGATACGCAGTATTTT. It encodes CASSPREGQGGTDTQYF.

V usage is TRBV5-5 and J usage is TRBJ2-1; 9 bases are a match to TRBD2. V lost 3 bases, J lost 6 bases, and 13 bases stayed unmatched. The CDR3 totals 17 residues. Germline assignment: CDR1 SGHKS and CDR2 YYEKEE (reference sequence). In nucleotides, the CDR3 is TGTGCCAGCAGCTCGAGACTAGCGGTACCCAACATCAATGAGCAGTTCTTC. Translation gives CASSSRLAVPNINEQFF.

This chain links TRBV6-5 with TRBJ1-2; TRBD1 is a possible D gene (5 bases). Between the trimmed V and J ends, which lost 0 bases and 3 bases, there was a span of 5 bases. The length of the CDR3 is 13 residues. Per the germline V gene, CDR1 is MNHEY and CDR2 is SVGAGI. CDR3 protein: CASSYSTDYGYTF. CDR3 bases: TGTGCCAGCAGTTACTCGACAGACTATGGCTACACCTTC.

V and J are TRBV5-6 and TRBJ2-7, with D possibly matching TRBD1 (9 bases). In germline, CDR1 is SGHDT, CDR2 YYEEEE. This CDR3 has 15 amino acids. Trimming took 7 bases from V and 5 from J, leaving 22 bases between them. The CDR3 bases are TGTGCCAGCGAAAGCGGGGGACAGGGTTTCCACGAGCAGTACTTC. Its translation: CASESGGQGFHEQYF.

This clone has more than one count but fewer than ten. The chain joins TRBV11-2 to TRBJ2-2; D ambiguous. The ends were cut back, 6 bases at V and 1 base at J, with 9 bases in the middle. From germline, CDR1 is SGHAT and CDR2 FQNNGV. The CDR3 extends over 14 amino acids. The CDR3, as DNA: TGTGCCAGCAGAACCCAGGTGAACACCGGGGAGCTGTTTTTT. Amino acids: CASRTQVNTGELFF.

The gene calls are TRBV9 and TRBJ1-4, with 10 bases identical to TRBD1. Germline trimming cut 0 bases from V and 7 bases from J; bases unmatched to any gene: 0. This CDR3 spans 14 amino acids. The germline V gene has CDR1 SGDLS and CDR2 YYNGEE. The CDR3: CASSVGTGGEKLFF. CDR3 nucleotides: TGTGCCAGCAGCGTAGGGACAGGGGGTGAAAAACTGTTTTTT.

This clone has only a few counts. The chain recombines TRBV28 with TRBJ2-7; D may be TRBD2 (5 bases). CDR1 and CDR2 from the germline V gene are MDHEN and SYDVKM. Trimming pared 7 bases from V and 5 bases from J, leaving 12 bases between. This CDR3 region has 12 residues. CDR3 sequence: CASKVATNEQYF. CDR3 bases: TGTGCCAGCAAAGTAGCGACCAACGAGCAGTACTTC.

The chain links TRBV2 to TRBJ2-1, with 7 bases aligning to TRBD2. Unmatched junction bases numbered 12, after V lost 10 bases and J lost 9 bases. The CDR3 length is 13 residues. CDR1 is SNHLY, CDR2 FYNNEI, per germline. The CDR3 nucleotides read TGTGCCATACGCGGACTAGATCTAGGTGAGCAGTTCTTC. This gives the protein CAIRGLDLGEQFF.

The chain combines TRBV5-1 with TRBJ2-3; 11 positions agree with TRBD2. There are 16 residues in the CDR3. V lost 4 bases, J lost 3 bases, and 7 bases stayed unmatched. Germline CDR1 and CDR2: SGHRS and YFSETQ. This CDR3 is CASSLSLAGVTDTQYF. The CDR3 DNA reads TGCGCCAGCAGCCTATCACTAGCGGGAGTTACAGATACGCAGTATTTT.

CDR3 in amino acids: CAWERANYGYTF. The DNA for the CDR3 is TGTGCCTGGGAGAGAGCTAACTATGGCTACACCTTC. The V and J genes are TRBV30 and TRBJ1-2; unclear D gene. V was clipped by 5 bases and J by 0 bases, with 7 bases between them. Germline assignment: CDR1 GTSNPN and CDR2 SVGIG (reference sequence). The CDR3 extends over 12 amino acids.

The genes are TRBV28 and TRBJ2-7; 8 nucleotides agree with TRBD1. The CDR3 loop spans 15 amino acids. J was trimmed by 1 base and V by 2 bases; bases with no gene match: 4. Germline V gene lookup returns CDR1 MDHEN and CDR2 SYDVKM. CDR3 DNA: TGTGCCAGCAGTTTACGACGGACAGGGTCCTACGAGCAGTACTTC. As protein: CASSLRRTGSYEQYF.